These 31 T cell receptor beta chains originate from one sample sequenced in a study of T cell repertoires in cytomegalovirus infection. TCRdb redid the calling of the reads with MiXCR, one entry per CDR3 protein. Of about 46,000 distinct CDR3 sequences listed, approximately 22% are singletons. Their cognate antigens are unknown. Material: PBMCs, sequenced either directly or after in vitro stimulation (not recorded which). The receptor set was obtained from a human donor in good health (CMV status not recorded). Some clones in this sample may be carry-over from other donors' samples.

The chain couples TRBV7-8 to TRBJ2-6; D unclear. The CDR3 contains 18 residues. The germline V gene encodes CDR1 SGHVS and CDR2 FQNEAQ. Between the trimmed V and J ends, which lost 5 bases and 0 bases, there was a span of 17 bases. The CDR3 nucleotides read TGTGCCAGCAGCCCAAACCCTTCAGGATTCTCTGGGGCCAACGTCCTGACTTTC. It translates to CASSPNPSGFSGANVLTF.

This sequence joins TRBV5-5 and TRBJ2-7, with TRBD1 as a possible D gene (6 bases). Germline-derived CDR1 and CDR2 are SGHKS and YYEKEE (reference sequence). The germline V and J ends were trimmed by 4 bases and 3 bases, with 20 bases remaining between them. The CDR3 sequence is 16 residues long. The CDR3 region is CASSRSLAPTGYEQYF. The CDR3 coding sequence is TGTGCCAGCAGCCGATCGCTTGCGCCGACAGGCTACGAGCAGTACTTC.

This clonotype has only a few counts. The chain employs TRBV7-2 and TRBJ2-3; TRBD2 might be the D (5 bases). CDR3 length: 16 amino acids. V gave up 5 bases and J gave up 0 bases, with 15 bases separating them. From germline, CDR1 is SGHTA and CDR2 FQGNSA. The CDR3 region is CASSLIDRGSTDTQYF. CDR3 DNA sequence: TGTGCCAGCAGCCTCATTGACCGGGGTAGCACAGATACGCAGTATTTT. The variable domain in full, with the rest retrieved from reference TRBV7-2 and TRBJ2-3, is GAGVSQSPSNKVTEKGKDVELRCDPISGHTALYWYRQSLGQGLEFLIYFQGNSAPDKSGLPSDRFSAERTGGSVSTLTIQRTQQEDSAVYLCASSLIDRGSTDTQYFGPGTRLTVL.

Turning to this clonotype: A clone one base away is much larger, so this may be a read error. The V call is TRBV7-6, the J call TRBJ2-3; D gene uncertain. Germline values: CDR1 SGHVS, CDR2 FNYEAQ. The germline V and J ends were trimmed by 6 bases and 0 bases, with 10 bases remaining between them. The CDR3 is 14 amino acids. CDR3 sequence reads: CASSDGSSTDTQYF. The CDR3 DNA reads as TGTGCCAGCAGTGATGGAAGCAGCACAGATACGCAGTATTTT.

The rearrangement uses TRBV7-2 and TRBJ2-3, with TRBD2 matching over 12 bases. Unmatched junction bases numbered 15, after V lost 5 bases and J lost 0 bases. Germline V gene sequence: CDR1 SGHTA, CDR2 FQGNSA. The CDR3 totals 20 residues. CDR3: CASSLPHGLAGNHSTDTQYF. For the CDR3, the DNA is TGTGCCAGCAGCCTGCCGCATGGACTAGCGGGGAACCATAGCACAGATACGCAGTATTTT.

The chain has TRBV20-1 and TRBJ2-7; 8 positions match TRBD1. Germline V gene lookup returns CDR1 DFQATT and CDR2 SNEGSKA (reference sequence). With 0 bases clipped from V and 3 bases from J, the junction kept 7 bases outside the gene matches. The CDR3 extends over 15 amino acids. CDR3 protein: CSARDPGTGLYEQYF. The DNA of the CDR3 is TGCAGTGCTAGAGATCCCGGGACAGGCCTCTACGAGCAGTACTTC.

Many counts were recorded for this clonotype. Here the CDR3 DNA reads TGCGCCAGCAGCCAAATCGTTCAGGTGGGGGAGTACTTC. Translated: CASSQIVQVGEYF. V is TRBV4-1 and J is TRBJ2-7, with D perhaps given as TRBD1 or TRBD2 (5 bases each). The CDR3 runs to 13 residues. Trimming removed 2 bases from V and 11 bases from J, with 16 bases in between. CDR1 is MGHRA, CDR2 YSYEKL, per germline.

This clonotype was picked up a small number of times. The chain is built from TRBV4-3 and TRBJ2-5; D gene ambiguous. Germline CDR1 and CDR2: LGHNA and YSLEER. The CDR3 contains 14 residues. The germline V and J ends were trimmed by 5 bases and 1 base, with 11 bases remaining between them. In DNA form, the CDR3 reads TGCGCCAGCAGCGTGGAAGGCGGCCAAGAGACCCAGTACTTC. Translated: CASSVEGGQETQYF.

This clonotype appeared many times. V is TRBV12-3 or TRBV12-4 and J is TRBJ2-5, with 8 bases that match TRBD2. With V trimmed by 0 bases and J by 5 bases, 2 bases remained unmatched. This CDR3 is 14 amino acids long. CDR3 protein: CASSLARGAETQYF. CDR3 bases: TGTGCCAGCAGTTTAGCGCGGGGGGCGGAGACCCAGTACTTC.

The chain uses TRBV20-1 and TRBJ2-1; 8 nucleotides match TRBD2. Trimming at V came to 1 base and at J to 9 bases, leaving 8 bases not matched to a gene. This CDR3 is built from 14 residues. The germline V gene encodes CDR1 DFQATT and CDR2 SNEGSKA (reference sequence). The CDR3 DNA reads TGCAGTGCTAGAGGCGGACTAGCAGTTGGTGAGCAGTTCTTC. Its translation: CSARGGLAVGEQFF.

The sample holds a few counts of this clonotype. V gene TRBV11-2 combines with J gene TRBJ2-7; TRBD1 matches 10 bases. The CDR3 covers 16 residues. With V trimmed by 6 bases and J by 2 bases, 10 bases remained unmatched. Per germline, CDR1 SGHAT and CDR2 FQNNGV. This CDR3 reads CASSPLYGTGAYEQYF. The CDR3 DNA reads TGTGCCAGCAGTCCCCTCTACGGGACAGGGGCCTACGAGCAGTACTTC.

There are a few counts of this clonotype. The J gene is TRBJ2-5, the V gene TRBV4-3, with D possibly being TRBD1 (5 bases). V lost 1 base and J lost 7, with 19 bases in between. Germline CDR1 reads LGHNA; CDR2 reads YSLEER. The CDR3 runs 16 residues. The CDR3 nucleotides are TGCGCCAGCAGCCAAGGGTCAAGGACAAGAGGTGGGACCCAGTACTTC. This codes for CASSQGSRTRGGTQYF.

The rearrangement links TRBV15 to TRBJ2-7; 9 bases align to TRBD1. The V segment lost 1 base and the J segment 2 bases; nucleotides outside the gene matches: 9. Germline V gene lookup returns CDR1 LNHNV and CDR2 YYDKDF (reference sequence). The CDR3 length is 17 residues. As DNA, the CDR3 is TGTGCCACCAGCAGAGTCCCATGGGGGGACAGGGCCTACGAGCAGTACTTC. Amino acids: CATSRVPWGDRAYEQYF. The whole variable domain, filled in from reference TRBV15 and TRBJ2-7, reads DAMVIQNPRYQVTQFGKPVTLSCSQTLNHNVMYWYQQKSSQAPKLLFHYYDKDFNNEADTPDNFQSRRPNTSFCFLDIRSPGLGDTAMYLCATSRVPWGDRAYEQYFGPGTRLTVT.

The rearrangement uses TRBV12-3 or TRBV12-4 and TRBJ2-3; D is undetermined. The CDR3 runs 15 residues. V was trimmed by 0 bases and J by 2 bases, leaving 9 bases between them. The CDR3 coding sequence is TGTGCCAGCAGTTTAGCGGCCAGCCACACAGATACGCAGTATTTT. It yields the protein CASSLAASHTDTQYF.

There are a few counts of this clonotype. V usage is TRBV19 and J usage is TRBJ1-1; perhaps TRBD1 as D (6 bases). Trimming left V 3 bases short and J 4 bases short, with 12 bases between. Germline V lookup: CDR1 LNHDA, CDR2 SQIVND (reference sequence). The length of the CDR3 is 14 residues. The CDR3 region is CASSMSGGRTEAFF. CDR3 coding DNA: TGTGCCAGTAGTATGTCCGGGGGCCGCACTGAAGCTTTCTTT. Using reference TRBV19 and TRBJ1-1 for the parts outside the CDR3, the full variable domain is DGGITQSPKYLFRKEGQNVTLSCEQNLNHDAMYWYRQDPGQGLRLIYYSQIVNDFQKGDIAEGYSVSREKKESFPLTVTSAQKNPTAFYLCASSMSGGRTEAFFGQGTRLTVV.

The table lists this clonotype with many counts. This chain links TRBV7-8 with TRBJ1-6; TRBD1 aligns across 7 bases. The CDR3 is made up of 16 amino acids. In germline, CDR1 is SGHVS, CDR2 FQNEAQ. Trimming at V came to 2 bases and at J to 8 bases, leaving 9 bases not matched to a gene. CDR3 in amino acids: CASSLLAGTDYSPLHF. The CDR3 coding sequence is TGTGCCAGCAGCTTATTAGCTGGGACAGATTATTCACCCCTCCACTTT.

This clonotype appeared many times. The chain couples TRBV6-1 to TRBJ1-1; the D gene is possibly TRBD1 (5 bases). The CDR3 extends over 14 amino acids. Looked up from germline, CDR1 is MNHNS and CDR2 is SASEGT. Trimming took 3 bases from V and 5 from J, leaving 13 bases between them. The CDR3 DNA reads TGTGCCAGCAGTGAGGACAAGAAGCGGACTGAAGCTTTCTTT. Its translation: CASSEDKKRTEAFF.

This clonotype was seen ten or more times. CDR3 loop: CASTFAVTNYGYTF. In DNA, the CDR3 is TGTGCCAGCACCTTCGCGGTTACTAACTATGGCTACACCTTC. The chain joins TRBV7-2 to TRBJ1-2, with D unresolved. Trimming shortened V by 7 bases and J by 0 bases, and 12 bases separated the two germline ends. The CDR3 extends over 14 amino acids. Per the germline V gene, CDR1 is SGHTA and CDR2 is FQGNSA.

This clonotype has only a few counts. The rearrangement links TRBV7-4 to TRBJ1-4; D unclear. Trimming left V 5 bases short and J 7 bases short, with 14 bases between. There are 14 residues in the CDR3. CDR1 SGHVT and CDR2 SQSDAQ come from the germline V gene. CDR3 bases: TGTGCCAGCAGCACCGGGGTGTGGGGTGAAAAACTGTTTTTT. It codes for CASSTGVWGEKLFF.

This clonotype was counted at least ten times. V gene TRBV19 combines with J gene TRBJ1-1; no clear D gene. V gave up 3 bases and J gave up 4 bases, with 9 bases separating them. CDR1 and CDR2 (germline): LNHDA, SQIVND (reference sequence). CDR3 size: 13 residues. CDR3 in amino acids: CASSMRVGTEAFF. CDR3 bases: TGTGCCAGTAGTATGCGGGTTGGCACTGAAGCTTTCTTT.

This clonotype was detected a few times. This chain links TRBV7-9 with TRBJ2-2; TRBD2 might be the D (6 bases). CDR1 is SEHNR and CDR2 is FQNEAQ in the germline V gene (reference sequence). CDR3 length: 16 residues. Trimming pared 5 bases from V and 4 bases from J, leaving 17 bases between. The DNA for the CDR3 is TGTGCCAGCAGCCCTGGGACGGGGGAGACCACCGGGGAGCTGTTTTTT. Protein: CASSPGTGETTGELFF.

V usage is TRBV12-3 or TRBV12-4 and J usage is TRBJ2-3; possibly TRBD2 for D (6 bases). The V end lost 3 bases, the J end lost 2 bases, and 9 bases lay between the germline ends. This CDR3 is built from 14 residues. CDR3 sequence reads: CASSFGGITDTQYF. The CDR3 DNA sequence: TGTGCCAGCAGTTTCGGGGGAATCACAGATACGCAGTATTTT.

The sample holds many counts of this clonotype. The chain has TRBV7-2 and TRBJ2-3; 9 positions match TRBD2. CDR1 and CDR2 (germline): SGHTA, FQGNSA. This CDR3 has 16 residues. V was clipped by 6 bases and J by 3 bases; unmatched bases: 10. The CDR3 loop reads CASSDRSGSETDTQYF. DNA of the CDR3: TGTGCCAGCAGTGACCGTAGCGGGAGTGAAACAGATACGCAGTATTTT.

This clonotype has at least ten counts. The genes are TRBV6-2 or TRBV6-3 and TRBJ2-7; D is perhaps TRBD2 (6 bases). The CDR3 sequence is 14 residues long. Trimming stripped 7 bases from V and 2 bases from J, with 15 bases between. Germline V gene data show CDR1 as MNHEY and CDR2 as SVGEGT. The CDR3 region has the DNA TGTGCCAGCACCCTGAGCGGGCGGACCTACGAGCAGTACTTC. It translates to CASTLSGRTYEQYF.

This clonotype was detected a few times. This chain uses TRBV7-6 with TRBJ2-2; TRBD2 matches 8 bases. Trimming at V came to 5 bases and at J to 5 bases, leaving 7 bases not matched to a gene. The germline gives CDR1 SGHVS, CDR2 FNYEAQ. The CDR3 spans 15 residues. The CDR3 here is CASSPLSSGTGELFF. CDR3 in DNA: TGTGCCAGCAGCCCCCTCTCTAGCGGGACCGGGGAGCTGTTTTTT.

This clonotype appeared a few times. The J gene is TRBJ2-1, the V gene TRBV20-1; D may match TRBD1 or TRBD2 (6 bases each). V dropped 0 bases and J dropped 1 base, with 16 bases sitting between them. CDR1 and CDR2 (germline): DFQATT, SNEGSKA (reference sequence). The CDR3 consists of 17 residues. The CDR3 reads CSARDPTGAVSYNEQFF. The CDR3 DNA is TGCAGTGCTAGAGATCCGACGGGGGCCGTGTCCTACAATGAGCAGTTCTTC.

This chain connects TRBV7-9 to TRBJ2-2; D is perhaps TRBD2 (5 bases). The CDR3 is made up of 14 amino acids. Germline V CDR1 and CDR2: SEHNR, FQNEAQ (reference sequence). V lost 3 bases, J lost 6 bases, and 11 bases lay in between. The DNA for the CDR3 is TGTGCCAGCAGCTTGAGGGCTCAGGCCGGGGAGCTGTTTTTT. Translating it yields CASSLRAQAGELFF.

This chain joins TRBV5-4 and TRBJ1-2, with 8 bases matching TRBD1. CDR3 length equals 13 residues. Germline CDR1 SGHNT, CDR2 YYREEE (reference sequence). J was trimmed by 7 bases and V by 5 bases; bases with no gene match: 7. The CDR3 sequence: CASRAGQGLGYTF. The CDR3 DNA sequence: TGTGCCAGCAGGGCTGGACAGGGTCTTGGCTACACCTTC.

The chain has TRBV2 and TRBJ2-5; perhaps TRBD2 as D (6 bases). The CDR3 totals 11 residues. CDR1 is SNHLY, CDR2 FYNNEI, per germline. V was cut by 10 bases and J by 4 bases, with 10 bases left in between. CDR3 DNA sequence: TGTGCCATGGAGGGTTTAGAGACCCAGTACTTC. It encodes CAMEGLETQYF.

J is TRBJ1-5 and V is TRBV2, with no clear D. Germline CDR1 SNHLY, CDR2 FYNNEI. This CDR3 has 14 amino acids. V lost 3 bases, J lost 5 bases, and 11 bases lay in between. The CDR3 here is CASSDLTGDQPQHF. The CDR3 nucleotides are TGTGCCAGCAGTGATTTGACGGGAGATCAGCCCCAGCATTTT.

V usage is TRBV6-1 and J usage is TRBJ2-7; D not resolved. The CDR3 length is 13 residues. Germline CDR1 and CDR2: MNHNS and SASEGT. V lost 1 base, J lost 5 bases, and 9 bases lay in between. CDR3 protein: CASSEGPRDEQYF. The CDR3 DNA reads as TGTGCCAGCAGTGAAGGCCCCCGCGACGAGCAGTACTTC.